These 2 T cell receptor beta chains came from one sample sequenced in a study of breast tumors, draining lymph nodes, adjacent tissues. The lymph nodes were axillary draining lymph nodes from breast cancer patients. TCRdb re-called the multiplex PCR reads with MiXCR, one entry per CDR3 protein. The data contain 65,000 to 80,000 distinct CDR3 sequences, roughly 19% of them singletons. Sequencing was done on a sample of axillary lymph node tissue. The origin of the receptors is a female donor with breast cancer. Some clones in this sample may be carry-over from other donors' samples.

This clonotype was detected a few times. This chain joins TRBV27 and TRBJ2-5; D gene uncertain. Germline V gene data show CDR1 as MNHEY and CDR2 as SMNVEV (reference sequence). This CDR3 comprises 14 residues. V lost 8 bases to trimming and J lost 5 bases, with 18 bases between them. CDR3 region: CASSTLGFGETQYF. The CDR3 nucleotides read TGTGCCAGCTCCACCCTGGGATTTGGGGAGACCCAGTACTTC.

A note on this clonotype: A much larger clone differs from this one at a single base, so this may be a read error. The chain joins TRBV4-1 to TRBJ2-7, with a weak D call TRBD2 (5 bases). The CDR3 is 16 residues long. Per germline, CDR1 MGHRA and CDR2 YSYEKL. In nucleotides, the CDR3 is TGCGCCGGCAGCCAAGAACCGGGAACGAGCTCCTACGAGCAGTACTTC. Protein sequence: CAGSQEPGTSSYEQYF.